This T cell receptor (beta chain) was profiled in a study of regulatory and conventional T cells in RAG deficiency. Study outcomes and limitations: Other subsets showed approximately 10-fold reductions, but Treg unique TCR beta sequences fell 95 to 100-fold in these patients. These Omenn syndrome Treg sorts may hold peripherally activated cells instead. Omenn patients showed >80% Treg-Tconv overlap and shorter CDR3 lengths.

V was trimmed by 5 bases and J by 1 base, leaving 11 bases between them. Germline values: CDR1 LNHDA, CDR2 SQIVND (reference sequence). This CDR3 is built from 14 residues. Details on this clone: The antigen remains undetermined.

Clones were sequenced by immunoSEQ multiplex PCR, and TCRdb holds only the in-frame ones, with some missing. The table records 32,000 or so clones, around 89% of them present only once. The sample also formed part of further work on regulatory T cells. That paper adds: The PCR used 52 TRBV and 13 TRBJ primers. In patients, unique TRB V-J pairs were restricted and V/J usage skewed, especially in Tregs.

The sequence was collected from a human donor in good health. Sequences were obtained from CD8+ T cells sorted from blood. The chain is built from TRBV19 and TRBJ1-1, with a tentative D call TRBD1 (5 bases). CDR3 in amino acids: CASSSHGANTEAFF. The CDR3 DNA follows: TGTGCCAGTAGTTCCCACGGGGCGAACACTGAAGCTTTCTTT.